The sequence of this T cell receptor (beta chain) was determined in a study of blood T cell repertoires in COVID-19. Study summary: The study drew acute and convalescent COVID-19 samples from the United States, Italy and Spain.

The assay was immunoSEQ multiplex PCR, and TCRdb's table has in-frame clones only and misses some. The table records tens of thousands of clones, approximately 76% of them present only once. Material for sequencing was peripheral blood. This sequence was found in a man in his sixties or seventies with acute or convalescent COVID-19.

This chain's CDR3 is CASSLPRTGSIDSPLHF. The CDR3 DNA follows: TGTGCCAGCAGCCTGCCTCGGACAGGGTCTATTGATTCACCCCTCCACTTT. The chain joins TRBV11-2 to TRBJ1-6, with 8 nucleotides matching TRBD1. Losses at the gene ends were 5 bases for V and 8 bases for J; bases not matched to a gene: 14. CDR1 SGHAT and CDR2 FQNNGV come from the germline V gene. The CDR3 extends over 17 amino acids.